This T cell receptor (beta chain) was identified during a study of tumor-infiltrating lymphocytes in primary liver carcinoma. As for this clonotype: A much larger clone lies one base from this, so it may be a read error.

Germline-derived CDR1 and CDR2 are MDHEN and SYDVKM. This CDR3 comprises 12 residues. A constant-region primer primed TCR beta cDNA synthesis from 400 to 600 ng of total RNA. Sequencing libraries for TCR beta derived from three nested multiplex PCR rounds that used slightly modified ARM-PCR. The first two PCR rounds, approximately 10 cycles each, used TRBV1-TRBV30 forward primers and a C-beta reverse primer. One entry per CDR3 protein results from TCRdb running MiXCR on the multiplex PCR reads. The table has about 310,000 distinct CDR3 sequences, over 55% seen once. For blood RNA, unsorted whole blood served as the source, and germline DNA was extracted too.

The material sequenced was peripheral blood. This receptor was taken from a man in his forties with primary liver carcinoma and hepatitis B virus infection. The chain carries TRBV28 and TRBJ2-1; no reliable D call. The CDR3 nucleotides read TGTGTCAGCAGCCTAGTCTTGGCTGAGCAGTTCTTC. This sequence encodes CVSSLVLAEQFF.